This T cell receptor beta chain is from a study of blood T cell repertoires in COVID-19 (TCRdb year 2020). Study-wide context: The collaborator samples originated in the United States, Italy and Spain and spanned the acute and convalescent phases of COVID-19. The samples were drawn from two sources: the first 160 participants of the ongoing ImmuneRACE study, and over 950 subjects contributed by 6 global collaborators. The repertoires were made available in a free public database intended to serve as a resource for research on the immune response to SARS-CoV-2. The dataset comprised deeply sampled blood TCRbeta repertoires from subjects exposed to, actively infected with, or recovered from COVID-19. Nearly every sample came with metadata listing a de-identified subject ID, COVID-19 status, age in years and sex. Where available, HLA class I and class II types were taken from metadata supplied by the sample provider and were not determined by assay-based typing. The material from the prospective study consisted of cDNA or gDNA derived from T cells, B-cell-depleted T cells, or PBMCs. What the work shows at the level of the full study, not this receptor alone: The amount of clinical and demographic metadata varied by source and participant and was provided uncurated.

As regards this clone: Its antigen has not been determined. No much larger clonotype is one base removed from it; base qualities were not supplied. Within the sample, other DNA sequences also encode this same CDR3.

Enrolling through a virtual design, the prospective study's participants ranged in age from about 18 to 100 years and lived across about two dozen United States geographic areas. To assign participants to cohorts, the prospective study relied on clinical history that participants themselves reported in a screening survey and a study questionnaire. Mobile phlebotomists in the prospective study collected whole blood, serum and a nasopharyngeal or oropharyngeal swab from every participant. Prospective study participants could optionally give additional blood draws and questionnaires over a 2-month period. Before DNA extraction, prospective study blood samples were shipped either frozen or at room temperature. Trimming removed 6 bases from V and 5 bases from J, leaving 7 bases between the germline ends. The CDR3, from cysteine to phenylalanine, totals 11 residues. Only the CDR3 DNA is retained, 33 bases long and in frame from the first base.

TCRbeta CDR3 regions were amplified from genomic DNA using the immunoSEQ Assay, a bias-controlled multiplex PCR. The study's own analysis went as follows. The number of nucleated cells in each sample was estimated by amplification of reference gene primers within the assay. Sequence reads were collapsed and filtered to measure the absolute abundance of every unique TCRbeta CDR3 rearrangement. Productive Simpson clonality was computed per sample as the square root of Simpson's diversity index over productive rearrangements. TCRdb's version of the immuneACCESS table is confined to in-frame rearrangements and falls short of the full clone set. An unresolved V gene accounts for under half of the shortfall where checked; the remainder is of unknown origin. That table furnishes V, J and clone size, whereas the DNA furnished D and trimming. The table for this sample lists 150,000 to 200,000 clones; about 90% of them were counted only once. The top ten clones comprise around 1.3% of the sample.

In this chain, TRBV12-3 or TRBV12-4 is recombined with TRBJ2-5; TRBD1 is a possible D gene, resting on 5 matching bases. Material: PBMCs or T cells enriched from blood (not recorded which). The TCR comes from a human donor with acute COVID-19. The donor label of this sample is uncertain. The nucleotides are TGTGCCAGCAGCTCAGGGGAGACCCAGTACTTC. Its translation reads: CASSSGETQYF.